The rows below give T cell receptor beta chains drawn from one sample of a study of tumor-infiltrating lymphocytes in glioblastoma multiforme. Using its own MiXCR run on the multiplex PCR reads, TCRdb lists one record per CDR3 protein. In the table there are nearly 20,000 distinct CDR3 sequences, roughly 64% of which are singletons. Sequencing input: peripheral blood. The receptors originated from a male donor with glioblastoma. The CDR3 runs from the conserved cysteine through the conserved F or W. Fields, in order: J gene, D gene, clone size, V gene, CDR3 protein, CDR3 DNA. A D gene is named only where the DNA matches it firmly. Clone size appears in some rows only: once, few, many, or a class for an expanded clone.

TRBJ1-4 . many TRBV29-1 CSVVIGGEKLFF TGCAGCGTTGTTATTGGGGGTGAAAAACTGTTTTTT
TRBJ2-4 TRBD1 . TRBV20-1 CSEPDRGRGAKNIRYF TGCAGTGAACCGGACAGGGGGCGGGGAGCCAAAAACATTCGGTACTTC
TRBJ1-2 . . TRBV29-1 CSVPPTGRDGYTF TGCAGCGTTCCCCCGACGGGGAGGGATGGCTACACCTTC
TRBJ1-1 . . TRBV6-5 CAGSRMKTEAFF TGTGCCGGCAGCCGGATGAAGACTGAAGCTTTCTTT
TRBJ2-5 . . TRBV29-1 CSVRPRETQYF TGCAGCGTAAGGCCCCGAGAGACCCAGTACTTC
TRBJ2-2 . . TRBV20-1 CSARESGPNTRELFF TGCAGTGCTAGAGAGAGCGGACCGAACACCAGGGAGCTGTTTTTT
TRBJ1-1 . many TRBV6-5 CASSYSIWGKGAFF TGTGCCAGCAGTTACTCGATCTGGGGGAAGGGAGCTTTCTTT
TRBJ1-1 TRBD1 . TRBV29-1 CSAQGGLPAFF TGCAGCGCCCAGGGGGGGCTTCCGGCTTTCTTT
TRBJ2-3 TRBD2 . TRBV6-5 CASTPSHGAGGKDTQYF TGTGCCAGCACCCCCAGCCACGGGGCGGGAGGGAAAGATACGCAGTATTTT
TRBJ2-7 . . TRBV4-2 CASSHGQGNPSYEQYF TGTGCCAGCAGCCATGGGCAGGGGAACCCCTCCTACGAGCAGTACTTC
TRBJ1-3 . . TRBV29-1 CSVSRGGGSTIYF TGCAGCGTGAGCCGGGGGGGCGGAAGCACCATATATTTT
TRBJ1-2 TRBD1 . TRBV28 CTSSGTGTGNYDYTF TGTACCAGCAGTGGAACCGGGACAGGGAACTATGACTACACCTTC
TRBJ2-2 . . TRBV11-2 CASSLGLAYTGKLFF TGTGCCAGCAGCTTAGGTCTAGCGTACACCGGGAAGCTGTTTTTT
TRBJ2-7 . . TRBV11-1 CASSPSGTHHYEQYF TGTGCCAGCAGCCCCTCCGGGACACATCATTACGAGCAGTACTTC
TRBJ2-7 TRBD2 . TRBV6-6 CASRPAGGSSYEQYF TGTGCCAGCAGACCAGCGGGAGGGAGCTCCTACGAGCAGTACTTC
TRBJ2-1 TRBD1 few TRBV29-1 CISRGGQGLRQFF TGCATCTCCCGGGGGGGACAGGGGTTACGGCAGTTCTTC
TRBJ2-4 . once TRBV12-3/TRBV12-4 CASSLASWVDKNIQYF TGCGCCAGCAGTTTAGCGTCGTGGGTCGACAAAAACATTCAGTACTTC
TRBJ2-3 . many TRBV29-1 CSVASGDTQYF TGCAGCGTTGCCTCAGGGGATACGCAGTATTTT
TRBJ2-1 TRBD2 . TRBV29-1 CSVGTSGNNGQFF TGCAGCGTTGGTACTAGCGGTAACAATGGGCAGTTTTTC
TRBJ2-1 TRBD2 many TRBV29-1 CSVLVAGVYNEQFF TGCAGCGTTTTGGTGGCGGGGGTTTACAATGAGCAGTTCTTC
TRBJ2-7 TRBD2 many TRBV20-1 CGASLAGSRAYEQYF TGCGGTGCTAGTTTAGCGGGATCAAGGGCCTACGAGCAGTACTTC
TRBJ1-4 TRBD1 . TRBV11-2 CASSSPRTGNEKLFF TGTGCCAGCAGCTCTCCTAGGACAGGAAATGAAAAACTGTTTTTT
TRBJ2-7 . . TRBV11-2 CAINDTGDHELYF TGTGCCATCAACGACACGGGAGACCACGAGCTGTACTTC
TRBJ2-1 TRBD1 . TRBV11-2 CASNLEWTGLDEHFF TGTGCCAGCAACTTAGAGTGGACAGGTTTGGATGAGCATTTCTTC
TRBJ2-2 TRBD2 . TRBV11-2 CAGITSGTNPGELFF TGTGCCGGCATCACTAGCGGAACGAACCCCGGGGAGCTGTTTTTT
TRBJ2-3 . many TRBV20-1 CSADRQAASTDTQYF TGCAGTGCAGACAGACAGGCTGCCAGCACAGATACGCAGTATTTT
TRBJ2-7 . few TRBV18 CASSLAGGRNEQYF TGTGCCAGCTCACTCGCTGGGGGACGCAACGAGCAGTACTTC
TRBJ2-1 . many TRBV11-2 CASSLKAQTVVNEQFF TGTGCCAGCAGCTTAAAGGCCCAGACAGTCGTCAATGAGCAGTTCTTC
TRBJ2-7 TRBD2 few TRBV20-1 CSAQGLAGGRHEQYF TGCAGTGCTCAGGGACTAGCGGGAGGAAGACACGAGCAGTACTTC
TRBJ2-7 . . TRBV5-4 CASSVLETKEQYF TGTGCCAGCAGCGTGTTAGAGACGAAGGAGCAGTACTTC
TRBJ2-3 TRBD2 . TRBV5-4 CASSFPPGGRVDTQYF TGTGCCAGCAGCTTTCCCCCTGGCGGGAGAGTAGATACGCAGTATTTT
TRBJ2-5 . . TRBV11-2 CASSFEQGQYQETQYF TGTGCCAGCAGCTTTGAGCAGGGACAATACCAAGAGACCCAGTACTTC
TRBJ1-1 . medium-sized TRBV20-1 CSAHDFSAGRNTEAFF TGCAGTGCCCATGACTTCTCCGCTGGACGGAACACTGAAGCTTTCTTT
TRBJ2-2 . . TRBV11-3 CASSLGTMNTEELFF TGTGCCAGCAGCTTAGGGACAATGAATACCGAGGAGCTGTTCTTT
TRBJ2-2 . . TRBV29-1 CSSRGSGTGELFF TGCAGCTCCCGAGGCTCGGGCACCGGGGAGCTGTTCTTT
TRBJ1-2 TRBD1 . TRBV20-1 CSAAGQGYGYTF TGCAGTGCGGCGGGACAGGGCTATGGCTACACCTTC
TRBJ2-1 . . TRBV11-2 CTSSLRRGYEQFF TGTACCAGCAGCTTAAGAAGGGGCTATGAGCAGTTCTTC
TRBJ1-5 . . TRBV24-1 CATSTSRGGQPQHF TGTGCCACCAGCACCTCCCGGGGCGGTCAGCCCCAGCATTTT
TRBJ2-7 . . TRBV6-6 CASRINYEQYF TGTGCCAGCAGGATAAACTACGAGCAGTACTTC
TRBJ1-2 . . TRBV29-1 CSVESGHYVYTF TGCAGCGTTGAGTCGGGACACTATGTCTACACCTTC
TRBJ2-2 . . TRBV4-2 CASSQEKKVGELFF TGTGCCAGCAGCCAAGAGAAGAAGGTCGGGGAGCTCTTTTTT
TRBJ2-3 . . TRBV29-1 CSADLRNRRTDTQYF TGCAGCGCTGATTTAAGGAACAGGCGCACGGATACGCAGTATTTT
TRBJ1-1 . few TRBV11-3 CASSEGDFRNTEAFF TGTGCCAGCAGTGAGGGAGACTTTAGGAACACTGAAGCTTTCTTT
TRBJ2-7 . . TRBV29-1 CSVGADSYEQYF TGCAGCGTTGGGGCAGACTCTTACGAGCAGTACTTC
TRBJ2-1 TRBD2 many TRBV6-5 CASSYSETSGRYNEQFF TGTGCCAGCAGTTACTCGGAGACTAGCGGGAGGTACAATGAGCAGTTCTTC
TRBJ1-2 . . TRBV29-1 CSVDKNGYTF TGCAGTGTTGATAAGAATGGCTACACCTTC
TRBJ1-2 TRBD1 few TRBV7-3 CASSPSRDSDYYGYTF TGTGCCAGCAGCCCAAGCCGGGACAGCGATTACTATGGCTACACCTTC
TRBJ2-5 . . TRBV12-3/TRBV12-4 CASRCDGPPETQYF TGTGCCAGTAGGTGCGACGGACCCCCAGAGACCCAGTACTTC
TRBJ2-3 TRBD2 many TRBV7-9 CASSSSGRRADTQYF TGTGCCAGCAGCTCCAGCGGGAGACGGGCAGATACGCAGTATTTT
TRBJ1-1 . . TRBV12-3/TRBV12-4 CASSLQGMNTEAFF TGTGCCAGCAGTTTGCAGGGGATGAACACTGAAGCTTTCTTT